This TCR beta chain came from a study of cytomegalovirus exposure and HLA in healthy donors. A word on this clone: Antigen specificity is unknown.

Losses at the gene ends were 4 bases for V and 4 bases for J; bases not matched to a gene: 17. Germline CDR1 reads SGHKS; CDR2 reads YYEKEE (reference sequence). This CDR3 is built from 18 residues. Points from the study as a whole: Diagnosis of cytomegalovirus status made by the classifier reportedly showed high specificity and sensitivity. HLA alleles showed associations with around 15,000 TCR beta sequences in a later analysis, at a 0.05 false discovery rate. Rarity held for most TCR sequences, but there were some public TCRs that occurred in many donors.

The PCR ran on 60 Vbeta and 13 Jbeta primers. Produced via immunoSEQ multiplex PCR; TCRdb's table is partial and in-frame only. This sample has about 85,000 clones, with roughly 80% found just once. Material: PBMCs. This sequence originates from a woman between 45 and 65 years old in good health and CMV-seropositive. The chain uses TRBV5-5 and TRBJ2-1; 7 nucleotides align to TRBD2. The DNA for the CDR3 is TGTGCCAGCAGCCTAAACGTCTCTGGGAGGGTAATATACAATGAGCAGTTCTTC. Protein: CASSLNVSGRVIYNEQFF.